A single sample gave rise to the 10 T cell receptor beta chains below, sequenced in a study of early T cells in non-severe SARS-CoV-2 infection. TCRdb re-called the 5' RACE reads through MiXCR, storing one row per CDR3 protein. Counted here are some 96,000 distinct CDR3 sequences, about 16% occurring once; the ten biggest clones make up around 5.4%. The sample comprised whole blood. These receptor sequences come from an adult who was a healthcare worker with PCR-confirmed SARS-CoV-2 infection or an uninfected control (not recorded which).

This clonotype was counted at least ten times. This chain uses TRBV5-1 with TRBJ2-3; no definite D call. CDR3 size: 12 residues. Germline V gene lookup returns CDR1 SGHRS and CDR2 YFSETQ. Trimming shortened V by 0 bases and J by 6 bases, and 5 bases separated the two germline ends. This CDR3 is CASSLEADTQYF. The CDR3 nucleotides read TGCGCCAGCAGCTTGGAAGCGGATACGCAGTATTTT.

The chain has TRBV12-3 or TRBV12-4 and TRBJ1-5, with D perhaps matching TRBD1 (6 bases). Trimming pared 2 bases from V and 0 bases from J, leaving 8 bases between. The CDR3 runs to 15 residues. CDR3 sequence reads: CASSLRGDSNQPQHF. In DNA, the CDR3 is TGTGCCAGCAGTTTAAGGGGGGATAGCAATCAGCCCCAGCATTTT.

This clonotype was seen repeatedly, ten times or more. The chain employs TRBV10-3 and TRBJ1-4, with 8 positions matching TRBD1. Germline CDR1 reads ENHRY; CDR2 reads SYGVKD. This CDR3 has 13 residues. The trim removed 2 bases at V and 8 bases at J, leaving 1 base unmatched. Here the CDR3 DNA reads TGTGCCATCAGTGAGGGGACAGGAGAAAAACTGTTTTTT. The encoded protein is CAISEGTGEKLFF.

The gene calls are TRBV7-7 and TRBJ2-1; D unclear. The CDR3 has 14 residues. Germline V gene sequence: CDR1 SSHAT, CDR2 FNYEAQ (reference sequence). V gave up 5 bases and J gave up 6 bases, with 14 bases separating them. The CDR3 DNA is TGTGCCAGCAGCCCCGACTTGCACCTCAATGAGCAGTTCTTC. Amino acid sequence: CASSPDLHLNEQFF.

There are a few counts of this clonotype. The chain uses TRBV7-2 and TRBJ2-7; TRBD2 aligns across 14 bases. CDR1 and CDR2 (germline): SGHTA, FQGNSA. The CDR3 spans 16 residues. Trimming at V came to 1 base and at J to 5 bases, leaving 4 bases not matched to a gene. The CDR3 sequence: CASSLDGTSGSNEQYF. CDR3 bases: TGTGCCAGCAGCTTAGACGGGACTAGCGGGAGCAACGAGCAGTACTTC.

The genes are TRBV25-1 and TRBJ1-1; D unclear. This CDR3 region has 14 residues. Per the germline V gene, CDR1 is MGHDK and CDR2 is SYGVNS. Trimming took 6 bases from V and 3 from J, leaving 14 bases between them. The CDR3 loop is CASRSPGRDTEAFF. The CDR3 DNA reads TGTGCCAGCAGGTCTCCGGGGAGGGACACTGAAGCTTTCTTT.

In this sample, this clonotype turned up a few times. V usage is TRBV6-6 and J usage is TRBJ2-7; 12 bases are a match to TRBD2. The CDR3 length is 16 residues. V lost 6 bases to trimming and J lost 6 bases; unmatched junction nucleotides: 12. Germline V gene lookup returns CDR1 MNHNY and CDR2 SVGAGI (reference sequence). The DNA for the CDR3 is TGTGCCAGCAGGAAGCCCGGACTAGCGGGATCATCCGAGCAGTACTTC. Amino acids: CASRKPGLAGSSEQYF.

In its sample, this clonotype was seen a few times. The V and J genes are TRBV15 and TRBJ2-1; TRBD2 aligns across 9 bases. V trimming: 0 bases; J trimming: 7 bases; junction bases outside the gene matches: 13. This CDR3 is 18 amino acids long. CDR1 LNHNV and CDR2 YYDKDF come from the germline V gene (reference sequence). In DNA form, the CDR3 reads TGTGCCACCAGCAGAGATAGCGGGAGACCCCACTTCGGGAATGAGCAGTTCTTC. Encoded protein: CATSRDSGRPHFGNEQFF.

Ten or more counts support this clonotype. The rearrangement joins TRBV4-1 to TRBJ1-1; D is possibly TRBD1 (5 bases). CDR1 and CDR2 from the germline V gene are MGHRA and YSYEKL. Trimming stripped 0 bases from V and 0 bases from J, with 14 bases between. This CDR3 spans 17 amino acids. The chain's CDR3 is CASSQDWGAGMNTEAFF. The CDR3 bases are TGCGCCAGCAGCCAAGATTGGGGCGCAGGGATGAACACTGAAGCTTTCTTT.

This clonotype was counted between two and nine times. The chain couples TRBV10-3 to TRBJ2-2; the D call may be TRBD1 or TRBD2 (5 bases each). Trimming removed 6 bases at V and 2 bases at J, with 16 bases between. The CDR3 is 16 amino acids. Germline CDR1 reads ENHRY; CDR2 reads SYGVKD. The CDR3 DNA is TGTGCCATCAGACAGACCGGGACCAATAACACCGGGGAGCTGTTTTTT. Translating gives CAIRQTGTNNTGELFF.